Shown below are 15 T cell receptor beta chains from a single sample sequenced in a study of T cell responses to AZD1222 COVID-19 vaccine (dated by TCRdb to 2020 to 2022). This specimen's time point label, interpreted: baseline before first vaccination. The library came from the immunoSEQ multiplex PCR assay. Here the immuneACCESS table is served through TCRdb, limited to in-frame sequences with V and J called. Missing clones are a known gap in these copies; in checked studies unresolved V genes cover under half, and the rest lacks a known reason. The sample table contains more than 150,000 clones; only one count was recorded for about 90% of them. In total, the top ten clones hold 0.45% to 0.55% of the sample. Source: peripheral blood, taken on day 0 of AZD1222 vaccination. All receptors come from an adult in good health.

The chain has TRBV6-2 or TRBV6-3 and TRBJ2-1; TRBD2 agrees at 11 bases. Germline V gene lookup returns CDR1 MNHEY and CDR2 SVGEGT. V dropped 6 bases and J dropped 5; count of bases not matched to a gene: 18. The CDR3 covers 19 residues. Written as DNA, the CDR3 is TGTGCCAGCAGCCCCCTGGGAGCTAGCGGGGGGACAACACACAATGAGCAGTTCTTC. Amino acid sequence: CASSPLGASGGTTHNEQFF.

This chain links TRBV29-1 with TRBJ1-4; weak D call: TRBD1 (5 bases). With 4 bases removed from V and 7 bases from J, the gap between germline ends came to 13 bases. The CDR3 extends over 13 amino acids. Per germline, CDR1 SQVTM and CDR2 ANQGSEA. In DNA, the CDR3 is TGCAGCGTTGGGGGGTCGGGCGCTGAAAAACTGTTTTTT. Translated, it gives CSVGGSGAEKLFF. The full variable domain, its missing parts supplied by reference TRBV29-1 and TRBJ1-4, is SAVISQKPSRDICQRGTSLTIQCQVDSQVTMMFWYRQQPGQSLTLIATANQGSEATYESGFVIDKFPISRPNLTFSTLTVSNMSPEDSSIYLCSVGGSGAEKLFFGSGTQLSVL.

The chain carries TRBV3-1 (or the pseudogene TRBV3-2) and TRBJ2-3; 8 bases match TRBD1. CDR1 is LGHDT, CDR2 YNNKEL, per germline (reference sequence). The CDR3 runs 17 residues. J lost 1 base, V lost 0 bases, and 6 bases had no gene match. CDR3 nucleotides: TGTGCCAGCAGCCAAGAGTGGACAGGGCTTGGCACAGATACGCAGTATTTT. The encoded protein is CASSQEWTGLGTDTQYF.

This clone was detected once. The V gene is TRBV5-1, the J gene TRBJ1-1, with 9 bases that match TRBD1. CDR1 and CDR2 (germline): SGHRS, YFSETQ. With V trimmed by 0 bases and J by 1 base, 10 bases remained unmatched. The CDR3 spans 18 residues. The CDR3 loop reads CASSLAAGTGTGNTEAFF. The CDR3 bases are TGCGCCAGCAGCTTGGCCGCCGGGACAGGGACGGGGAACACTGAAGCTTTCTTT.

J is TRBJ1-1 and V is TRBV5-6, with D uncertain. Trimming took off 2 bases at V and 0 bases at J, with 11 bases between the two ends. CDR1 is SGHDT, CDR2 YYEEEE, per germline. This CDR3 has 15 amino acids. CDR3 in DNA: TGTGCCAGCAGCTTCCCGGCCAGCCTGAACACTGAAGCTTTCTTT. This codes for CASSFPASLNTEAFF.

CDR3: CASSPSGAGARRGEQYF. The CDR3 DNA sequence: TGTGCCAGCAGCCCGAGCGGCGCGGGAGCAAGGAGAGGCGAGCAGTACTTC. The gene calls are TRBV7-9 and TRBJ2-7; TRBD2 matches at 7 bases. The CDR3 length is 17 residues. Germline V gene sequence: CDR1 SEHNR, CDR2 FQNEAQ (reference sequence). Trimming took 5 bases from V and 6 from J; bases not matched to a gene: 19.

The rearrangement joins TRBV6-5 to TRBJ1-2, with 7 bases matching TRBD1. The V segment lost 4 bases and the J segment 2 bases; nucleotides outside the gene matches: 4. The length of the CDR3 is 14 residues. Germline CDR1 MNHEY, CDR2 SVGAGI. The CDR3 is CASSSPTGNYGYTF. CDR3 sequence (DNA): TGTGCCAGCAGTTCTCCGACAGGGAACTATGGCTACACCTTC.

This chain uses TRBV28 with TRBJ2-1, with a weak D call TRBD1 (6 bases). In germline, CDR1 is MDHEN, CDR2 SYDVKM. V was trimmed by 2 bases and J by 7 bases, leaving 15 bases between them. This CDR3 spans 15 amino acids. CDR3: CASSLGAVRGNEQFF. The CDR3 DNA reads TGTGCCAGCAGTTTAGGGGCGGTTAGGGGGAATGAGCAGTTCTTC.

The J gene is TRBJ2-3, the V gene TRBV9; D not resolved. Looked up from germline, CDR1 is SGDLS and CDR2 is YYNGEE. V was trimmed by 4 bases and J by 5 bases, leaving 14 bases between them. This CDR3 is built from 14 residues. The CDR3 sequence is CASSPGGVGDTQYF. Written as DNA, the CDR3 is TGTGCCAGCAGCCCAGGTGGGGTCGGAGATACGCAGTATTTT. Filled out from reference TRBV9 and TRBJ2-3, the complete variable domain reads DSGVTQTPKHLITATGQRVTLRCSPRSGDLSVYWYQQSLDQGLQFLIQYYNGEERAKGNILERFSAQQFPDLHSELNLSSLELGDSALYFCASSPGGVGDTQYFGPGTRLTVL.

The rearrangement joins TRBV5-5 to TRBJ2-5; no clear D. The CDR3 is 13 residues long. CDR1 and CDR2 (germline): SGHKS, YYEKEE (reference sequence). Trimming pared 2 bases from V and 1 base from J, leaving 6 bases between. Written as DNA, the CDR3 is TGTGCCAGCAGCTTTCCCACCCAAGAGACCCAGTACTTC. As protein: CASSFPTQETQYF.

This chain uses TRBV6-5 with TRBJ1-2; D might be TRBD1 (5 bases). The length of the CDR3 is 15 residues. V dropped 6 bases and J dropped 0 bases, with 14 bases sitting between them. Germline V gene sequence: CDR1 MNHEY, CDR2 SVGAGI. CDR3 bases: TGTGCCAGCAGCCCGCGGGACCTGCCTAACTATGGCTACACCTTC. Its translation: CASSPRDLPNYGYTF.

The V and J genes are TRBV5-4 and TRBJ2-1; 11 nucleotides line up with TRBD2. The CDR3 spans 15 residues. Germline V gene lookup returns CDR1 SGHNT and CDR2 YYREEE (reference sequence). The V segment lost 4 bases and the J segment 4 bases; nucleotides outside the gene matches: 4. The CDR3 here is CASSDLAGGYNEQFF. The DNA of the CDR3 is TGTGCCAGCAGCGACCTAGCGGGGGGTTACAATGAGCAGTTCTTC.

The genes are TRBV19 and TRBJ1-2; D is uncertain. The CDR3 runs to 13 residues. Germline CDR1 reads LNHDA; CDR2 reads SQIVND (reference sequence). The V end was cut by 1 base, the J end by 5 bases, with 8 bases between. Here the CDR3 reads CASSIGTDYGYTF. CDR3 nucleotides: TGTGCCAGTAGTATAGGGACCGATTATGGCTACACCTTC.

The chain uses TRBV7-9 and TRBJ2-7; D is tentatively TRBD1 or TRBD2 (5 bases each). This CDR3 has 15 residues. V gave up 5 bases and J gave up 6 bases, with 20 bases separating them. Germline values: CDR1 SEHNR, CDR2 FQNEAQ (reference sequence). CDR3 amino acids: CASSPWGPSSGEQYF. CDR3 bases: TGTGCCAGCAGCCCATGGGGACCCTCCTCAGGCGAGCAGTACTTC.

The gene calls are TRBV6-5 and TRBJ2-1; tentative D call: TRBD1 (5 bases). From germline, CDR1 is MNHEY and CDR2 SVGAGI. V lost 7 bases to trimming and J lost 0 bases, with 13 bases between them. This CDR3 region has 15 residues. The CDR3 DNA sequence: TGTGCCAGCAAACCAGGGCCGAGCTCCTACAATGAGCAGTTCTTC. Translated: CASKPGPSSYNEQFF.